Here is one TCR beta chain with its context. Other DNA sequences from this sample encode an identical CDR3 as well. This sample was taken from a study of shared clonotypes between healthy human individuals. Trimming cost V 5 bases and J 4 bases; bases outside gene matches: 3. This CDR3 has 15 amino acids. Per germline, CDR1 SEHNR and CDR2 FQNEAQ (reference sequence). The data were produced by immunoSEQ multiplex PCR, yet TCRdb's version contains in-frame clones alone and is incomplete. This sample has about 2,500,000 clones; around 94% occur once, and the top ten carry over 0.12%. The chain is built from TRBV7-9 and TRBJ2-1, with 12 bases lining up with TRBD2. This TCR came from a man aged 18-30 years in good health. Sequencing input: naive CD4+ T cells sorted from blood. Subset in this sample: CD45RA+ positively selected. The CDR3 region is CASSPGLAGYNEQFF. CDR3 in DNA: TGTGCCAGCAGCCCCGGACTAGCGGGATACAATGAGCAGTTCTTC.